This T cell receptor beta chain was sequenced in a study of T cell changes during pregnancy in multiple sclerosis (dated by TCRdb to the late 2010s). Describing the broader study: In women with multiple sclerosis, the researchers looked at how the T cell repertoire shifted as pregnancy progressed.

The library was obtained by the immunoSEQ multiplex PCR assay. TCRdb took over this immuneACCESS table, retaining in-frame rearrangements with V and J assigned. Such tables are incomplete; in checked studies, under half of the missing clones stem from an unresolved V gene, and the remainder is unexplained. Recorded for this sample are fewer than 15,000 clones; 85% to 90% of them occurred a single time. About an eighth of the sample lies in the top ten. As to this clone: Which antigen it targets is not known. No clone much larger than this one lies a single base away; base qualities are absent.

The sequence came from a female donor in good health, enrolled as a control in a pregnancy study. This specimen was CD8+ T cells from peripheral blood mononuclear cells, taken after pregnancy.

The DNA is TGTGCCAGCAGTTTTCAGCTGAACAGGAATTCACCCCTCCACTTT. This codes for CASSFQLNRNSPLHF. The chain links TRBV28 with TRBJ1-6; TRBD1 is possibly the D segment (5 matching bases). The germline V gene gives CDR1 as MDHEN and CDR2 as SYDVKM. The CDR3 measures 15 amino acids from cysteine to phenylalanine. Only the CDR3 portion is preserved as DNA: 45 bases, with reading frame beginning at the first base. V drops 3 bases and J drops 7 bases, leaving 13 bases in between.